Only one count was recorded for the clone carrying this T cell receptor (beta chain). Its antigen is undetermined. Looked up from germline, CDR1 is SGHRS and CDR2 is YFSETQ. The CDR3 covers 17 residues. Trimming left V 4 bases short and J 1 base short, with 20 bases between. This sample is part of a study of T cell responses to AZD1222 COVID-19 vaccine. TCRdb's copy holds only in-frame clones and misses some; the assay was immunoSEQ multiplex PCR. The sample carries about 130,000 clones, around 90% recorded once. Study results and limitations: Just a handful of AZD1222 recipients were seropositive at baseline.

The genes are TRBV5-1 and TRBJ2-5; D might be TRBD1 or TRBD2, each matching 6 bases. The source was peripheral blood, collected on day 0 of AZD1222 vaccination. This receptor was taken from an adult in good health. CDR3 bases: TGCGCCAGCAGCCCCCAGGGGACTCACCCTATCCAAGAGACCCAGTACTTC. As protein: CASSPQGTHPIQETQYF.